This T cell receptor beta chain was documented in a study of blood T cell repertoires in COVID-19 (dated by TCRdb to 2019 to 2021). About the full investigation: The collaborator samples originated in the United States, Italy and Spain and spanned the acute and convalescent phases of COVID-19. The material from the prospective study consisted of cDNA or gDNA derived from T cells, B-cell-depleted T cells, or PBMCs. Deeply sampled blood TCRbeta repertoires from subjects exposed to, actively infected with, or recovered from COVID-19 were included in the dataset. The repertoires were made available in a free public database intended to serve as a resource for research on the immune response to SARS-CoV-2. The samples were drawn from the first 160 participants of the ongoing ImmuneRACE study and from under 1,500 subjects provided by 6 global collaborators. The sample metadata nearly always contained a de-identified subject ID, COVID-19 status, age in years and sex. Where available, HLA class I and class II types were taken from metadata supplied by the sample provider and were not determined by assay-based typing.

The paper as a whole reports these results and caveats: Clinical and demographic metadata were provided uncurated, with the amount varying by source and participant.

TCRbeta CDR3 regions were amplified from genomic DNA by means of the immunoSEQ Assay, a bias-controlled multiplex PCR. The study's own analysis went as follows. Nucleated cell counts per sample were estimated from amplification of reference gene primers within the assay. To quantify the absolute abundance of each unique TCRbeta CDR3 rearrangement, sequence reads were collapsed and filtered. For each sample, productive Simpson clonality was calculated by taking the square root of Simpson's diversity index across productive rearrangements. TCRdb's version of the immuneACCESS table is confined to in-frame rearrangements and falls short of the full clone set. An unresolved V gene accounts for under half of the shortfall where checked; the remainder is of unknown origin. The V and J calls and the clone size are those of that table, but D and trimming were determined from the DNA. This sample gives about 180,000 clones in total; around 86% of them show up just once. The biggest ten clones account for around 8% of the sample.

One collaborating source in Seattle enrolled patients during active infection and followed them longitudinally through the course of disease. The collaborating institutions used their own protocols to collect whole blood in K2EDTA tubes. For TCRbeta analysis, collaborators shipped samples as frozen whole blood, isolated PBMCs, or DNA extracted from either of those sample types. For this clone: Its antigen remains undetermined. No qualities accompany the bases; no much larger clone lies one base away.

The CDR3 measures 15 amino acids from cysteine to phenylalanine. Only the CDR3 DNA is retained, 45 bases long and in frame from the first base. The germline V gene specifies SGHDT as CDR1 and YYEEEE as CDR2. Trimming leaves V shorter by 4 bases and J shorter by 5 bases, with the junction holding 8 bases beyond the gene matches. Rearrangement joined TRBV5-6 to TRBJ2-7; 11 bases in between match TRBD2. This TCR was sampled from a woman between 65 and 79 years old with COVID-19, enrolled during active disease. The sample was peripheral blood. The nucleotide sequence is given as TGTGCCAGCAGCCGCTCACTAGCGGGAGTTGACGAGCAGTACTTC. Its coded protein is CASSRSLAGVDEQYF.